The entry that follows covers one T cell receptor (beta chain) sequence. The data derive from a study of patients and donors after allogeneic stem cell transplantation. The germline V gene encodes CDR1 DFQATT and CDR2 SNEGSKA (reference sequence). The CDR3 is 15 amino acids. The ends were cut back, 3 bases at V and 0 bases at J, with 12 bases in the middle. TCRdb fed the RT-PCR reads into MiXCR, producing one record per CDR3 protein. The data hold around 200,000 distinct CDR3 sequences, with about 38% observed a single time. The sequenced material came from blood, either unsorted or a sorted T cell fraction (not recorded which). This receptor was obtained from a human donor who was either an allogeneic HSCT recipient or a stem cell or donor lymphocyte infusion donor (not recorded which). It is not recorded whose cells these are; they may come from a transplant donor. The gene calls are TRBV20-1 and TRBJ2-1; possible D gene TRBD2, 5 bases. CDR3 coding DNA: TGCAGTGCTAGCGTCGGACTTAGCTCCTACAATGAGCAGTTCTTC. It encodes CSASVGLSSYNEQFF.